A single sample is the source of the 29 T cell receptor beta chains below, sequenced in a study of CD8 T cells in ankylosing spondylitis. Study outcomes and limitations: Ankylosing spondylitis blood appeared to carry a characteristic TCR beta motif of roughly eight highly homologous variants.

These receptors' targets are unknown. Each CDR3 protein is one row after TCRdb ran MiXCR on the 5' RACE reads. The sample contains 400,000 or so distinct CDR3 sequences, about 24% of which appear only once. The sequenced material came from blood, either unsorted or a sorted T cell fraction (not recorded which). The origin of the receptors is a male donor with ankylosing spondylitis.

The rearrangement links TRBV19 to TRBJ1-1; 9 bases map to TRBD1. Losses at the gene ends were 7 bases for V and 4 bases for J; bases not matched to a gene: 10. The germline V gene has CDR1 LNHDA and CDR2 SQIVND (reference sequence). The CDR3 has 15 amino acids. The CDR3 protein is CASTKTGGGGTEAFF. CDR3 sequence (DNA): TGTGCCAGTACTAAAACAGGGGGCGGTGGCACTGAAGCTTTCTTT.

V gene TRBV3-1 combines with J gene TRBJ1-5; D ambiguous. With 4 bases removed from V and 7 bases from J, the gap between germline ends came to 17 bases. Per germline, CDR1 LGHDT and CDR2 YNNKEL (reference sequence). This CDR3 spans 15 amino acids. The CDR3, as DNA: TGTGCCAGCAGCCCTAGCGGGGTTGATGACCAGCCCCAGCATTTT. Translating it yields CASSPSGVDDQPQHF.

The table lists this clonotype with many counts. This sequence joins TRBV12-3 or TRBV12-4 and TRBJ2-1; 7 bases line up with TRBD1. Trimming removed 5 bases from V and 4 bases from J; junction bases left unmatched: 2. The CDR3 spans 13 residues. CDR3 DNA sequence: TGTGCCAGCAGTCGGGACAGATACAATGAGCAGTTCTTC. This codes for CASSRDRYNEQFF.

This clonotype appeared once. The chain couples TRBV14 to TRBJ1-6, with TRBD1 matching 8 bases. CDR3 length equals 14 residues. Unmatched junction bases numbered 5, after V lost 4 bases and J lost 9 bases. Germline V gene lookup returns CDR1 SGHDN and CDR2 FVKESK. The CDR3 loop is CASSLQDRGSPLHF. The CDR3 nucleotides read TGTGCCAGCAGCCTCCAAGACAGGGGTTCACCCCTCCACTTT.

The chain uses TRBV7-2 and TRBJ1-4, with D tentatively TRBD1 (6 bases). This CDR3 contains 16 residues. Trimming removed 4 bases from V and 7 bases from J, with 19 bases in between. The germline gives CDR1 SGHTA, CDR2 FQGNSA. CDR3 nucleotides: TGTGCCAGCAGCTCACTCATCGGCAGGGGTTTTGAAAAACTGTTTTTT. This encodes CASSSLIGRGFEKLFF.

Ten or more counts support this clonotype. The V call is TRBV12-3 or TRBV12-4, the J call TRBJ1-5; D unclear. The CDR3 spans 12 residues. V lost 3 bases and J 2 bases, leaving 2 bases between the germline ends. The DNA of the CDR3 is TGTGCCAGCAGTTTCGGCAATCAGCCCCAGCATTTT. Protein sequence: CASSFGNQPQHF.

J is TRBJ2-2 and V is TRBV6-1; D is uncertain. The CDR3 is 14 residues long. Germline CDR1 and CDR2: MNHNS and SASEGT. The V end was cut by 6 bases, the J end by 4 bases, with 12 bases between. The CDR3 sequence is CASRARASTGELFF. For the CDR3, the DNA is TGTGCCAGCAGGGCTAGGGCTTCCACCGGGGAGCTGTTTTTT.

The gene calls are TRBV24-1 and TRBJ1-2, with 7 nucleotides matching TRBD1. The junction had 3 bases not matched to a gene; V was cut back by 4 bases and J by 2 bases. This CDR3 contains 14 residues. The germline V gene has CDR1 KGHDR and CDR2 SFDVKD. The CDR3 nucleotides are TGTGCCACCAGTGACCCGACAGGGAACTATGGCTACACCTTC. Its translation is CATSDPTGNYGYTF.

CDR3 region: CATSRKGQAFYGYTF. CDR3 nucleotide sequence: TGTGCCACCAGCAGAAAGGGACAGGCCTTCTATGGCTACACCTTC. J is TRBJ1-2 and V is TRBV15; 8 bases align to TRBD1. This CDR3 is 15 amino acids long. Germline V lookup: CDR1 LNHNV, CDR2 YYDKDF (reference sequence). The V gene end was trimmed by 2 bases and the J gene end by 4 bases; junction bases not matched to a gene: 6. The complete variable domain, with remaining parts taken from reference TRBV15 and TRBJ1-2, reads DAMVIQNPRYQVTQFGKPVTLSCSQTLNHNVMYWYQQKSSQAPKLLFHYYDKDFNNEADTPDNFQSRRPNTSFCFLDIRSPGLGDTAMYLCATSRKGQAFYGYTFGSGTRLTVV.

The V and J genes are TRBV6-5 and TRBJ2-7; possible D gene TRBD2, 5 bases. Germline V lookup: CDR1 MNHEY, CDR2 SVGAGI. The CDR3 length is 15 residues. The germline V and J ends were trimmed by 2 bases and 0 bases, with 11 bases remaining between them. The CDR3 region is CASSYGQGSSYEQYV. The CDR3 DNA is TGTGCCAGCAGTTACGGCCAAGGGAGCTCCTACGAGCAGTACGTC.

There are a few counts of this clonotype. The rearrangement uses TRBV12-3 or TRBV12-4 and TRBJ1-3, with a tentative D call TRBD1 (5 bases). This CDR3 is 14 amino acids long. V shed 3 bases and J shed 3 bases, with 9 bases lying between them. The CDR3 reads CASSLGDRGNTIYF. The CDR3 nucleotides are TGTGCCAGCAGTTTGGGGGACCGTGGAAACACCATATATTTT.

V is TRBV12-3 or TRBV12-4 and J is TRBJ2-5; 7 bases map to TRBD1. V lost 7 bases to trimming and J lost 2 bases; unmatched junction nucleotides: 7. There are 14 residues in the CDR3. The CDR3 DNA is TGTGCCAGCACCCTAACAGGGGCGCAAGAGACCCAGTACTTC. It translates to CASTLTGAQETQYF.

The rearrangement uses TRBV9 and TRBJ1-1; D not resolved. V was shortened by 7 bases and J by 0 bases, with 10 bases between the two germline ends. The length of the CDR3 is 13 residues. Germline CDR1 SGDLS, CDR2 YYNGEE. The CDR3 protein is CASSPALNTEAFF. Written as DNA, the CDR3 is TGTGCCAGCTCCCCAGCTTTGAACACTGAAGCTTTCTTT.

This clonotype was detected a few times. The chain is built from TRBV5-1 and TRBJ2-3; maybe TRBD1 (5 bases). The CDR3 covers 12 residues. The V end was cut by 0 bases, the J end by 14 bases, with 13 bases between. Germline loops: CDR1 SGHRS, CDR2 YFSETQ. The DNA for the CDR3 is TGCGCCAGCAGCTTGGAAGGTCACGACAGGTATTTT. Its protein is CASSLEGHDRYF.

This rearrangement joins TRBV4-2 to TRBJ2-1; 10 bases fit TRBD2. V trimming: 2 bases; J trimming: 10 bases; junction bases outside the gene matches: 11. This CDR3 has 16 amino acids. Germline V gives CDR1 LGHNA, CDR2 YNFKEQ. CDR3 sequence reads: CASSQPLLAGEKEQFF. In DNA form, the CDR3 reads TGTGCCAGCAGCCAACCGCTGCTAGCGGGAGAAAAGGAGCAGTTCTTC.

The V call is TRBV7-2, the J call TRBJ1-1; a possible D gene is TRBD1 (6 bases). Germline values: CDR1 SGHTA, CDR2 FQGNSA. This CDR3 contains 16 residues. V lost 2 bases, J lost 4 bases, and 17 bases lay in between. The CDR3 DNA reads TGTGCCAGCAGCTTACGGGGGGACGGAGGGGGCACTGAAGCTTTCTTT. The encoded protein is CASSLRGDGGGTEAFF.

V and J are TRBV24-1 and TRBJ1-3, with 9 bases identical to TRBD1. V gave up 12 bases and J gave up 3 bases; unmatched junction bases: 11. CDR1 and CDR2 from the germline V gene are KGHDR and SFDVKD. The CDR3 is 15 amino acids. The CDR3 protein is CAATGTGFLGNTIYF. DNA for the CDR3: TGTGCCGCAACCGGGACAGGGTTTCTTGGAAACACCATATATTTT.

This clonotype was detected a few times. CDR3 sequence: CASSPLGGSGNEQFF. The CDR3 bases are TGTGCCAGCAGCCCCCTGGGGGGGAGTGGGAATGAGCAGTTCTTC. This sequence joins TRBV7-9 and TRBJ2-1; 7 bases are a match to TRBD2. CDR1 and CDR2 (germline): SEHNR, FQNEAQ (reference sequence). CDR3 length: 15 amino acids. The junction had 11 bases not matched to a gene; V was cut back by 5 bases and J by 7 bases.

The chain couples TRBV20-1 to TRBJ1-1; tentative D call: TRBD1 (5 bases). The V end lost 6 bases, the J end lost 4 bases, and 15 bases lay between the germline ends. In germline, CDR1 is DFQATT, CDR2 SNEGSKA (reference sequence). The CDR3 extends over 13 amino acids. The CDR3 DNA sequence: TGCAGTGCCCCGGTAGGGGATAGCACTGAAGCTTTCTTT. Protein sequence: CSAPVGDSTEAFF.

This chain connects TRBV11-2 to TRBJ2-7, with TRBD1 as a possible D gene (6 bases). Germline loops: CDR1 SGHAT, CDR2 FQNNGV. The CDR3 contains 14 residues. V lost 1 base to trimming and J lost 2 bases, with 9 bases between them. CDR3 DNA: TGTGCCAGCAGCTTAGTGGACAGAGCCTACGAGCAGTACTTC. As protein: CASSLVDRAYEQYF.

The genes are TRBV3-1 and TRBJ2-1; D may be TRBD2 (5 bases). The CDR3 is 14 residues long. Per the germline V gene, CDR1 is LGHDT and CDR2 is YNNKEL (reference sequence). Trimming left V 1 base short and J 6 bases short, with 10 bases between. The DNA of the CDR3 is TGTGCCAGCAGCCAAGGTTCGGGGTTCAATGAGCAGTTCTTC. It encodes CASSQGSGFNEQFF.

V usage is TRBV5-1 and J usage is TRBJ1-6; perhaps TRBD1 as D (6 bases). Trimming shortened V by 2 bases and J by 9 bases, and 9 bases separated the two germline ends. Germline V CDR1 and CDR2: SGHRS, YFSETQ. The CDR3 covers 13 residues. The CDR3 nucleotides are TGCGCCAGCAGCTTCGACAGGACTTCACCCCTCCACTTT. Amino acid sequence: CASSFDRTSPLHF.

This clonotype was seen many times. The J gene is TRBJ2-1, the V gene TRBV4-1, with TRBD2 matching over 10 bases. The CDR3 covers 18 residues. The junction had 14 bases not matched to a gene; V was cut back by 2 bases and J by 7 bases. Germline V gene lookup returns CDR1 MGHRA and CDR2 YSYEKL. CDR3 sequence reads: CASSQTPSASGSQNEQFF. CDR3 DNA sequence: TGCGCCAGCAGCCAAACCCCGTCGGCTAGCGGGAGCCAAAATGAGCAGTTCTTC.

The V gene is TRBV7-9, the J gene TRBJ2-5; possibly TRBD1 or TRBD2 for D (5 bases each). This CDR3 is built from 16 residues. Trimming pared 0 bases from V and 0 bases from J, leaving 11 bases between. Per the germline V gene, CDR1 is SEHNR and CDR2 is FQNEAQ (reference sequence). The CDR3 reads CASSLAGRTYQETQYF. DNA of the CDR3: TGTGCCAGCAGCTTAGCGGGACGGACGTACCAAGAGACCCAGTACTTC. Full variable domain (rest looked up from reference TRBV7-9 and TRBJ2-5): DTGVSQNPRHKITKRGQNVTFRCDPISEHNRLYWYRQTLGQGPEFLTYFQNEAQLEKSRLLSDRFSAERPKGSFSTLEIQRTEQGDSAMYLCASSLAGRTYQETQYFGPGTRLLVL.

This clonotype was counted between two and nine times. This chain joins TRBV12-3 or TRBV12-4 and TRBJ2-2; D is unclear. This CDR3 spans 17 amino acids. Trimming took off 6 bases at V and 2 bases at J, with 19 bases between the two ends. CDR3 coding DNA: TGTGCCAGCAGCTCAATCCTACGGCCACCTAACACCGGGGAGCTGTTTTTT. It yields the protein CASSSILRPPNTGELFF.

This clonotype was picked up many times. The CDR3 protein is CASSLGTGGIYGYTF. CDR3 DNA: TGTGCCAGCAGTTTAGGGACAGGGGGCATCTATGGCTACACCTTC. The chain joins TRBV12-3 or TRBV12-4 to TRBJ1-2, with 11 bases fitting TRBD1. Trimming took 1 base from V and 4 from J; bases not matched to a gene: 2. The CDR3 loop spans 15 amino acids.

V is TRBV12-3 or TRBV12-4 and J is TRBJ1-6; a possible D gene is TRBD1 (5 bases). The CDR3 is made up of 14 amino acids. V lost 5 bases to trimming and J lost 7 bases, with 12 bases between them. The CDR3 coding sequence is TGTGCCAGCAGTCCTGGGGGGGGGAATTCACCCCTCCACTTT. Protein product: CASSPGGGNSPLHF.

The V gene is TRBV12-3 or TRBV12-4, the J gene TRBJ2-7, with 7 bases that match TRBD1. After removal of 7 bases from V and 4 bases from J, the junction contained 7 bases not matched to a gene. The CDR3 consists of 13 residues. DNA of the CDR3: TGTGCCAGCACACGACAGGGCCCTTACGAGCAGTACTTC. It specifies CASTRQGPYEQYF.

To note about this clonotype: A much larger clone differs by one base, so this may be a read error. Since the CDR3 does not end with the conserved phenylalanine or tryptophan, this likely comes from a read error. The rearrangement joins TRBV5-1 to TRBJ2-1, with 7 positions matching TRBD2. CDR3 length: 13 amino acids. The trim removed 5 bases at V and 7 bases at J, leaving 6 bases unmatched. The V gene's germline CDR1 is SGHRS and CDR2 YFSETQ. The CDR3 region is CASSRLAENEQFL. The CDR3 DNA reads TGCGCCAGCAGTAGGCTAGCGGAAAATGAGCAGTTCCTC.